The sequence of this TCR beta chain was determined in a study of blood T cell repertoires in COVID-19. At the level of the study: Samples of COVID-19 (acute and convalescent) were obtained from the United States, Italy and Spain. PBMCs, B-cell-depleted T cells, or T cells were the source of the cDNA or gDNA that made up the material.

Trimming cost V 8 bases and J 2 bases; bases outside gene matches: 11. Per the germline V gene, CDR1 is SGHVS and CDR2 is FQNEAQ. The CDR3 is made up of 16 amino acids. Profiled with immunoSEQ multiplex PCR; TCRdb holds only in-frame clones, not every one. The table lists roughly 150,000 clones, around 91% of them singletons. Source material: peripheral blood. This chain joins TRBV7-8 and TRBJ2-2; 7 positions agree with TRBD1. The TCR comes from a woman aged 55-70 years with active COVID-19. The chain's CDR3 is CASFPRDRHNTGELFF. Here the CDR3 DNA reads TGTGCCAGCTTCCCCCGGGACAGACATAACACCGGGGAGCTGTTTTTT. The whole variable domain, remainder taken from reference TRBV7-8 and TRBJ2-2, is GAGVSQSPRYKVAKRGQDVALRCDPISGHVSLFWYQQALGQGPEFLTYFQNEAQLDKSGLPSDRFFAERPEGSVSTLKIQRTQQEDSAVYLCASFPRDRHNTGELFFGEGSRLTVL.